The present T cell receptor (beta chain) was sequenced within a study of cytomegalovirus exposure and HLA in healthy donors. General study results and limits: Prior analysis indicated that the majority of TCR beta V segments exhibited productivity approximately 90% or approximately 30% of the time. Cytomegalovirus-associated TCR beta chains were listed, numbering around 150. High sensitivity and specificity were reportedly achieved when the classifier diagnosed cytomegalovirus status.

A word on this clone: What it binds is unknown.

The CDR3 contains 14 residues. V shed 4 bases and J shed 2 bases, with 10 bases lying between them. CDR1 and CDR2 from the germline V gene are SGHNT and YYREEE (reference sequence). The PCR was carried out with 60 Vbeta primers and 13 Jbeta primers. The table came from immunoSEQ multiplex PCR; TCRdb's copy has only in-frame clones and leaves some out. The sample has 55,000 to 85,000 clones, 86% seen once. Donors counted as nominally healthy when sampled, yet unrecorded immune exposures were likely. The clonotype was recovered from a woman between 25 and 40 years old in good health and CMV-seronegative. The chain links TRBV5-4 to TRBJ1-3, with D perhaps matching TRBD1 (6 bases). Sequenced material: PBMCs. The CDR3 loop is CASSKQGAGNTIYF. The CDR3 nucleotides are TGTGCCAGCAGCAAACAGGGAGCTGGAAACACCATATATTTT.